Described below is a single TCR beta chain sequence and its context. Its target is not known. In the PCR, 60 Vbeta and 13 Jbeta primers were used. Measured with immunoSEQ multiplex PCR; TCRdb has only the in-frame clones, and not every one. Found here are approximately 100,000 clones, 74% of them singletons; the top ten hold just over 2%. This sample was taken from a study of cytomegalovirus exposure and HLA in healthy donors. Points from the study as a whole: Being indistinguishable, some V segments were excluded, TRBV6-2 and TRBV6-3 among them. The presence/absence work took it that sequencing depth was about the same across donors. Certain sequence variants were highly shared and formed a cluster, and this cluster was likely a sequencing artifact. It was reported in a later analysis that an Asian-associated ancestry cluster showed fewer N-insertions than the roughly 670-donor mean.

The CDR3 consists of 16 residues. The germline V gene encodes CDR1 SQVTM and CDR2 ANQGSEA. The source is a human donor in good health. Sample: PBMCs. The chain recombines TRBV29-1 with TRBJ2-5, with 9 nucleotides matching TRBD1. TRBJ2-7 matches the DNA end more closely, so the J call is doubtful. DNA for the CDR3: TGCAGCGTTTCGGGACCACTGACAGGGGGTCTCTACGAGCAGTACTTC. It specifies CSVSGPLTGGLYEQYF.